The subject of this entry is one T cell receptor beta chain. As yet, its antigen is unknown. These data originate in a study of CD8+ T cells in alopecia areata. Study as a whole: Tofacitinib exposure lasted 6 to 18 months, followed by 6 months off drug.

This CDR3 region has 14 residues. Trimming stripped 6 bases from V and 2 bases from J, with 11 bases between. The germline gives CDR1 WSHSY, CDR2 SAAADI. The sample's treatment: oral pan-JAK inhibitor, 5-10 mg twice daily. Lesional scalp punch biopsies and peripheral blood were collected from alopecia areata patients. Cell sorting on a FACSAria was used to separate CD4+ and CD8+ T cells from the PBMCs. Study results and limitations: TCR sharing was clearer in mice than between patients, perhaps partly owing to patient HLA diversity.

Sequencing used cDNA as its template, made by extracting RNA and reverse transcribing it. The table came from immunoSEQ multiplex PCR; TCRdb's copy has only in-frame clones and leaves some out. The sample lists over 150,000 clones; approximately 55% were seen once. The source is a human donor with alopecia areata. The chain links TRBV10-2 to TRBJ1-5; D remains ambiguous. This specimen was CD8+ T cells sorted from blood, taken at week 24, from a patient treated with tofacitinib. For the CDR3, the DNA is TGCGCCAGCAGAGAAGTGTCCGGCAATCAGCCCCAGCATTTT. Translating it yields CASREVSGNQPQHF.